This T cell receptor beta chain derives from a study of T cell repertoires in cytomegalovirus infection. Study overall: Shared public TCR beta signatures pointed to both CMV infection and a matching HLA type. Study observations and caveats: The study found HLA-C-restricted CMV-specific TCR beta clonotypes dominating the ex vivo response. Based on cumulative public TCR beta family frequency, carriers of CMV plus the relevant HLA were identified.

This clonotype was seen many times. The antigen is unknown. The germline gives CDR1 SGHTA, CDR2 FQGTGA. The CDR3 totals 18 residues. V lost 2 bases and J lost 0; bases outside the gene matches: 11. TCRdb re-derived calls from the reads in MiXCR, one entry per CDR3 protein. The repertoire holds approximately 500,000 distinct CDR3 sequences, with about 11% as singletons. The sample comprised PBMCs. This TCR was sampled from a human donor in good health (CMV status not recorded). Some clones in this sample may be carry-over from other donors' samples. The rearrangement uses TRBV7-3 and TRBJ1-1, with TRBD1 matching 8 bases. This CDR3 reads CASSLRGQAFSLNTEAFF. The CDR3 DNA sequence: TGTGCCAGCAGCTTACGGGGACAGGCTTTTTCCCTGAACACTGAAGCTTTCTTT.